Shown below are 30 T cell receptor beta chains from a single sample sequenced in a study of shared clonotypes between healthy human individuals. It was CD45RO-negative cells, positively selected for CCR7, that made up naive CD8 cells, with terminally differentiated effector memory CD45RA+ cells excluded. The table came from immunoSEQ multiplex PCR; TCRdb's copy has only in-frame clones and leaves some out. Among about 2.1 million clones listed, roughly 95% were seen once. Sequencing was done on a sample of naive CD8+ T cells from PBMCs. The receptor set was obtained from a man aged 18-30 years in good health. Some clones in this sample may be carry-over from other donors' samples.

The chain combines TRBV2 with TRBJ2-7; 11 nucleotides align to TRBD2. Germline values: CDR1 SNHLY, CDR2 FYNNEI. V gave up 5 bases and J gave up 5 bases; unmatched junction bases: 8. This CDR3 has 15 amino acids. The CDR3 sequence is CASSTLAGGPHEQYF. CDR3 coding DNA: TGTGCCAGCAGTACATTAGCGGGAGGGCCCCACGAGCAGTACTTC.

This chain connects TRBV11-2 to TRBJ1-1; perhaps TRBD1 as D (5 bases). The V gene's germline CDR1 is SGHAT and CDR2 FQNNGV. With 5 bases removed from V and 2 bases from J, the gap between germline ends came to 9 bases. The CDR3 has 13 residues. The CDR3 sequence is CASSGRENTEAFF. CDR3 nucleotide sequence: TGTGCCAGCAGCGGCAGGGAAAACACTGAAGCTTTCTTT.

The genes are TRBV27 and TRBJ2-7; 8 positions agree with TRBD1. CDR3 size: 16 residues. CDR1 MNHEY and CDR2 SMNVEV come from the germline V gene (reference sequence). Losses at the gene ends were 0 bases for V and 1 base for J; bases not matched to a gene: 5. Here the CDR3 reads CASSLSLRQGSYEQYF. As DNA, the CDR3 is TGTGCCAGCAGTTTATCGCTCCGACAGGGGTCCTACGAGCAGTACTTC.

This chain joins TRBV6-5 and TRBJ1-5, with D possibly being TRBD1 (5 bases). The CDR3 totals 16 residues. The ends were cut back, 4 bases at V and 3 bases at J, with 16 bases in the middle. Germline V lookup: CDR1 MNHEY, CDR2 SVGAGI. For the CDR3, the DNA is TGTGCCAGCAGTTTCCGCGACAGACTTTTCAATCAGCCCCAGCATTTT. Translated: CASSFRDRLFNQPQHF.

The rearrangement joins TRBV12-5 to TRBJ1-2; TRBD1 is a possible D gene (6 bases). Trimming took 6 bases from V and 8 from J, leaving 16 bases between them. The CDR3 length is 13 residues. Germline CDR1 is LGHNT and CDR2 is FRNRAP. The CDR3 here is CASGIQGSKGYTF. In DNA form, the CDR3 reads TGTGCTAGTGGAATACAGGGTAGTAAGGGCTACACCTTC.

The chain is built from TRBV28 and TRBJ1-4; D might be TRBD1 (6 bases). CDR1 and CDR2 from the germline V gene are MDHEN and SYDVKM. Trimming pared 5 bases from V and 4 bases from J, leaving 17 bases between. There are 16 residues in the CDR3. CDR3 DNA sequence: TGTGCCAGCAGTAATCGGGGGGGGCCTTTTAATGAAAAACTGTTTTTT. Translated: CASSNRGGPFNEKLFF.

The V call is TRBV5-1, the J call TRBJ2-7; the match to TRBD1 covers 9 bases. Germline V CDR1 and CDR2: SGHRS, YFSETQ. The length of the CDR3 is 15 residues. Trimming took 2 bases from V and 5 from J; bases not matched to a gene: 8. The CDR3 coding sequence is TGCGCCAGCAGCTTATCTGGGACAGGGTTCGACGAGCAGTACTTC. This gives the protein CASSLSGTGFDEQYF. Using reference TRBV5-1 and TRBJ2-7 for the parts outside the CDR3, the full variable domain is KAGVTQTPRYLIKTRGQQVTLSCSPISGHRSVSWYQQTPGQGLQFLFEYFSETQRNKGNFPGRFSGRQFSNSRSEMNVSTLELGDSALYLCASSLSGTGFDEQYFGPGTRLTVT.

The V gene is TRBV27, the J gene TRBJ2-5; D possibly corresponds to TRBD1 (6 bases). The CDR3 has 14 residues. The germline CDR1 and CDR2 sequences are MNHEY and SMNVEV (reference sequence). The germline V and J ends were trimmed by 6 bases and 1 base, with 12 bases remaining between them. CDR3 sequence reads: CASRPLDSQETQYF. The CDR3 DNA is TGTGCCAGCAGACCCCTGGACAGCCAAGAGACCCAGTACTTC.

This clone showed up just once. Other DNA sequences in this specimen translate into the identical CDR3. This chain uses TRBV28 with TRBJ2-1; 7 bases map to TRBD2. This CDR3 has 13 amino acids. V lost 5 bases, J lost 7 bases, and 5 bases stayed unmatched. Germline loops: CDR1 MDHEN, CDR2 SYDVKM. The CDR3 is CASSPGLTNEQFF. The CDR3 DNA reads as TGTGCCAGCAGTCCGGGACTAACGAATGAGCAGTTCTTC.

The genes are TRBV27 and TRBJ2-1; no reliable D call. With 0 bases removed from V and 3 bases from J, the gap between germline ends came to 6 bases. CDR3 size: 14 residues. Germline loops: CDR1 MNHEY, CDR2 SMNVEV (reference sequence). CDR3 protein: CASSLSGYYNEQFF. CDR3 sequence (DNA): TGTGCCAGCAGTTTATCGGGCTACTACAATGAGCAGTTCTTC.

V gene TRBV4-1 combines with J gene TRBJ2-7; 10 bases are a match to TRBD1. This CDR3 is 16 amino acids long. Trimming cost V 3 bases and J 2 bases; bases outside gene matches: 7. Germline-derived CDR1 and CDR2 are MGHRA and YSYEKL. CDR3 region: CASSHRGGTGAYEQYF. CDR3 sequence (DNA): TGCGCCAGCAGCCACCGAGGGGGGACAGGGGCCTACGAGCAGTACTTC.

The genes are TRBV28 and TRBJ2-7, with 7 bases fitting TRBD1. Trimming cost V 2 bases and J 0 bases; bases outside gene matches: 10. The CDR3 sequence is 17 residues long. CDR1 is MDHEN and CDR2 is SYDVKM in the germline V gene. CDR3: CASSLRPRSGGSYEQYF. CDR3 bases: TGTGCCAGCAGTTTAAGACCCAGGTCAGGGGGCTCCTACGAGCAGTACTTC.

CDR3 bases: TGTGCCAGCAGTTTGTATTACGCAGGGCCGACCGGGAAGGAAAAACTGTTTTTT. Residues: CASSLYYAGPTGKEKLFF. V and J are TRBV28 and TRBJ1-4; possible D gene TRBD1, 5 bases. There are 18 residues in the CDR3. Germline CDR1 reads MDHEN; CDR2 reads SYDVKM. With 3 bases removed from V and 8 bases from J, the gap between germline ends came to 25 bases.

The gene calls are TRBV7-9 and TRBJ2-3, with D hard to call. V lost 4 bases, J lost 6 bases, and 14 bases lay in between. Per the germline V gene, CDR1 is SEHNR and CDR2 is FQNEAQ (reference sequence). The CDR3 is made up of 14 amino acids. The CDR3 is CASSSQGLADTQYF. The CDR3 bases are TGTGCCAGCAGCTCCCAAGGTTTAGCCGATACGCAGTATTTT.

This clone was counted a few times. Other nucleotide sequences in the sample specify the same CDR3. The chain joins TRBV19 to TRBJ1-5, with D unresolved. This CDR3 is 13 amino acids long. Germline-derived CDR1 and CDR2 are LNHDA and SQIVND (reference sequence). V lost 2 bases, J lost 2 bases, and 4 bases lay in between. The DNA for the CDR3 is TGTGCCAGTAGTATAATGGGCAATCAGCCCCAGCATTTT. Its translation is CASSIMGNQPQHF.

Of note for this clone: The identical CDR3 is also encoded by other nucleotide sequences in the sample. The CDR3 DNA sequence: TGTGCCAGCAGTTACGGGCCCAATGAGCAGTTCTTC. Translating it yields CASSYGPNEQFF. This rearrangement joins TRBV6-6 to TRBJ2-1; D is unresolved. Germline lookup yields CDR1 MNHNY and CDR2 SVGAGI (reference sequence). The CDR3 runs to 12 residues. Between the trimmed V and J ends, which lost 2 bases and 6 bases, there was a span of 5 bases.

The chain combines TRBV7-9 with TRBJ2-2; D uncertain. Between the trimmed V and J ends, which lost 5 bases and 0 bases, there was a span of 13 bases. This CDR3 has 16 residues. CDR1 is SEHNR and CDR2 is FQNEAQ in the germline V gene (reference sequence). CDR3 nucleotides: TGTGCCAGCAGCGCTTCGGAAGCACCGAACACCGGGGAGCTGTTTTTT. This sequence encodes CASSASEAPNTGELFF.

The chain combines TRBV7-3 with TRBJ2-7, with 7 bases that match TRBD1. The J segment lost 0 bases and the V segment lost 2 bases, leaving 4 bases of the junction unmatched. The length of the CDR3 is 15 residues. Germline V gene data show CDR1 as SGHTA and CDR2 as FQGTGA. In DNA, the CDR3 is TGTGCCAGCAGCTTAGGACAGGCGAGCTCCTACGAGCAGTACTTC. This sequence encodes CASSLGQASSYEQYF.

The gene calls are TRBV25-1 and TRBJ2-7; D is tentatively TRBD1 or TRBD2 (5 bases each). The V gene's germline CDR1 is MGHDK and CDR2 SYGVNS. The V and J ends lost 1 base and 5 bases respectively, with 9 bases between them. The CDR3 totals 13 residues. The CDR3 loop is CASSEWGIDEQYF. In DNA, the CDR3 is TGTGCCAGCAGTGAATGGGGGATCGACGAGCAGTACTTC.

CDR3 in amino acids: CASSPGRSRNEKLFF. CDR3 DNA: TGTGCCAGCAGCCCCGGACGGAGCCGAAATGAAAAACTGTTTTTT. This chain joins TRBV7-6 and TRBJ1-4, with D hard to call. This CDR3 spans 15 amino acids. Trimming took 5 bases from V and 5 from J, leaving 15 bases between them. Germline assignment: CDR1 SGHVS and CDR2 FNYEAQ.

The J gene is TRBJ2-3, the V gene TRBV29-1; D gene ambiguous. The CDR3 is made up of 15 amino acids. CDR1 and CDR2 (germline): SQVTM, ANQGSEA. V lost 2 bases and J lost 0, with 12 bases in between. This chain's CDR3 is CSVELLVLSTDTQYF. Here the CDR3 DNA reads TGCAGCGTTGAATTATTGGTCCTCAGCACAGATACGCAGTATTTT.

V and J are TRBV10-3 and TRBJ1-2; D gene uncertain. CDR3 length: 12 amino acids. The V and J ends lost 2 bases and 4 bases respectively, with 5 bases between them. From germline, CDR1 is ENHRY and CDR2 SYGVKD. Here the CDR3 reads CAISEIAYGYTF. Written as DNA, the CDR3 is TGTGCCATCAGTGAGATCGCCTATGGCTACACCTTC.

The genes are TRBV27 and TRBJ2-4; D could derive from TRBD1 or TRBD2 (5 bases each). V was clipped by 7 bases and J by 1 base, with 20 bases between them. The CDR3 contains 17 residues. Germline assignment: CDR1 MNHEY and CDR2 SMNVEV (reference sequence). The CDR3 sequence is CASTQWGTPKAKNIQYF. Here the CDR3 DNA reads TGTGCCAGCACCCAGTGGGGGACGCCGAAGGCCAAAAACATTCAGTACTTC.

The rearrangement joins TRBV7-2 to TRBJ2-7; D possibly corresponds to TRBD2 (5 bases). The V gene lost 5 bases and the J gene lost 5 bases, with 16 bases spanning the gap. The CDR3 spans 14 residues. Germline CDR1 reads SGHTA; CDR2 reads FQGNSA. The CDR3 DNA follows: TGTGCCAGCAGCCCCTGGCGAGGGTCCCACGAGCAGTACTTC. This codes for CASSPWRGSHEQYF.

The sample holds a few counts of this clone. This CDR3 is also generated by other DNA sequences in the sample. The chain combines TRBV29-1 with TRBJ1-2; D unclear. Germline V lookup: CDR1 SQVTM, CDR2 ANQGSEA. V was shortened by 4 bases and J by 5 bases, with 8 bases between the two germline ends. This CDR3 is built from 11 residues. Here the CDR3 reads CSVGEGYGYTF. In DNA form, the CDR3 reads TGCAGCGTTGGCGAAGGGTATGGCTACACCTTC.

The chain carries TRBV5-1 and TRBJ2-5; weak D call: TRBD2 (6 bases). CDR1 and CDR2 (germline): SGHRS, YFSETQ. This CDR3 has 16 residues. V was cut by 4 bases and J by 5 bases, with 21 bases left in between. The DNA for the CDR3 is TGCGCCAGCAGCCTAACCTTACCGGGAGAAAAGGAGACCCAGTACTTC. Protein product: CASSLTLPGEKETQYF.

The V call is TRBV4-1, the J call TRBJ2-7, with a tentative D call TRBD2 (5 bases). The CDR3 totals 15 residues. V lost 0 bases to trimming and J lost 4 bases, with 13 bases between them. Germline V gives CDR1 MGHRA, CDR2 YSYEKL. This CDR3 reads CASSQDGERVYEQYF. The CDR3 DNA sequence: TGCGCCAGCAGCCAAGATGGGGAGAGGGTGTACGAGCAGTACTTC.

The chain joins TRBV10-3 to TRBJ2-1; 9 bases map to TRBD1. CDR3 length: 15 residues. The ends lost 2 bases at V and 15 bases at J; junction bases unmatched: 14. Germline CDR1 and CDR2: ENHRY and SYGVKD. The CDR3 protein is CAISERTGALGLPFF. The DNA for the CDR3 is TGTGCCATCAGTGAGAGGACAGGGGCGCTGGGTCTTCCGTTCTTC.

The chain carries TRBV6-5 and TRBJ2-5; no reliable D call. With 5 bases removed from V and 3 bases from J, the gap between germline ends came to 16 bases. Germline V gives CDR1 MNHEY, CDR2 SVGAGI. This CDR3 has 15 amino acids. The CDR3 protein is CASSPDPVVKETQYF. In DNA form, the CDR3 reads TGTGCCAGCAGTCCAGACCCGGTCGTAAAAGAGACCCAGTACTTC.

The gene calls are TRBV7-2 and TRBJ2-5, with a weak D call TRBD1 (5 bases). V was pared by 0 bases and J by 5 bases, with 19 bases between. The CDR3 has 17 residues. CDR1 is SGHTA and CDR2 is FQGNSA in the germline V gene. The CDR3 DNA follows: TGTGCCAGCAGCTTAGCTTGGGCTAGGGGTCTGAACGAGACCCAGTACTTC. This gives the protein CASSLAWARGLNETQYF.